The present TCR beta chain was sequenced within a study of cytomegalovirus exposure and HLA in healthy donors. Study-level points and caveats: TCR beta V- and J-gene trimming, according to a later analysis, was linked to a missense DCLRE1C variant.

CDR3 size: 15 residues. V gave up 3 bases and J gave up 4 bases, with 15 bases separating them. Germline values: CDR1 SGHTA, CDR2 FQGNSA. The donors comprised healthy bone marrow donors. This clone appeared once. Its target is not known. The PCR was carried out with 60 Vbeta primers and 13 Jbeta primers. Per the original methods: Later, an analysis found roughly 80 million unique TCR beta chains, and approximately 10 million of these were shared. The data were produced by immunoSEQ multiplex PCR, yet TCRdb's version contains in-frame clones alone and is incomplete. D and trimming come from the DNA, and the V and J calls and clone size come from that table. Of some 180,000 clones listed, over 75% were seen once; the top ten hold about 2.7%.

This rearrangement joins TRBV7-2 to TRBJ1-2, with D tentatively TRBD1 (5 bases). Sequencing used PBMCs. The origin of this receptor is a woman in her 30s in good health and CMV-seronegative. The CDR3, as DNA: TGTGCCAGCAGCTTTAACCGACAGCCTGGCTATGGCTACACCTTC. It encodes CASSFNRQPGYGYTF.